This T cell receptor (beta chain) was profiled in a study of blood T cell repertoires in COVID-19 (dated by TCRdb to the early 2020s). About the study as a whole: The collaborator samples originated in the United States, Italy and Spain and spanned the acute and convalescent phases of COVID-19. The prospective study material was composed of cDNA or gDNA derived from T cells, B-cell-depleted T cells, or PBMCs. The dataset comprised deeply sampled blood TCRbeta repertoires from subjects exposed to, actively infected with, or recovered from COVID-19. The repertoires were released in a freely available public database meant as a resource for research on the immune response to SARS-CoV-2. The samples were drawn from the first 160 participants of the ongoing ImmuneRACE study and from over a thousand subjects provided by 6 global collaborators. Sample metadata almost always included a de-identified subject ID, COVID-19 status, age in years and sex. Where HLA class I and class II types were available, the types were taken from metadata supplied by the sample provider, not from assay-based typing.

In regard to this clone: The antigen this receptor binds is unknown. Per-base quality was not reported, and no clone a single base away is much larger than it.

The germline V gene (reference sequence) yields LGHDT for CDR1 and YNNKEL for CDR2. The CDR3 starts with the cysteine, ends with the phenylalanine, and has 15 residues. CDR3 DNA only is kept here, 45 bases in frame from base 1. Trimming at the junction amounts to 1 base on V and 4 bases on J, and the germline ends lie 11 bases apart. TCRbeta CDR3 regions were amplified from genomic DNA using the immunoSEQ Assay, a bias-controlled multiplex PCR. Per the authors' processing: Within the assay, amplification of reference gene primers was used to estimate how many nucleated cells each sample contained. To quantify the absolute abundance of each unique TCRbeta CDR3 rearrangement, sequence reads were collapsed and filtered. For each sample, productive Simpson clonality was calculated by taking the square root of Simpson's diversity index across productive rearrangements. Held by TCRdb, this immuneACCESS table contains in-frame sequences only and omits some clones. Under half of the omission traces to an unresolved V gene where checked; the cause of the rest is unknown. V and J calls and clone size come straight from that table; D and trimming were deduced from the DNA. For this sample the table gives around 240,000 clones, of which about 83% were detected only once. The ten largest make up more than 2% of the sample.

In the prospective study, participants were roughly 18 to 95 years old, resided in around 25 geographic areas of the United States, and were enrolled through a virtual design. To assign participants to cohorts, the prospective study relied on clinical history that participants themselves reported in a screening survey and a study questionnaire. Recovered participants in ImmuneRACE Cohort 3 were defined by two consecutive negative NP/OP PCR tests, clearance by a healthcare professional, or resolution of symptoms. Each participant in the prospective study had whole blood, serum and a nasopharyngeal or oropharyngeal swab collected by mobile phlebotomists. Over a roughly two-month period, participants in the prospective study had the option of providing additional blood draws and questionnaires. Before DNA extraction, prospective study blood samples were shipped either frozen or at room temperature.

General findings and caveats noted by the study authors: How much clinical and demographic metadata was included differed by source and by participant, and the metadata was provided uncurated.

This TCR came from a woman aged 45-65 years who had recovered from COVID-19. Sequenced input: PBMCs or T cells enriched from blood (not recorded which). The chain is encoded by TRBV3-1 (or the pseudogene TRBV3-2) joined to TRBJ2-1, and TRBD2 may be the D gene, going by 6 matching bases. Read as DNA, the sequence is TGTGCCAGCAGCCAAGTGGGGGGAGGTTACAATGAGCAGTTCTTC. Translated, this is CASSQVGGGYNEQFF.